This T cell receptor beta chain was documented in a study of a mutant IDH1 vaccine in newly diagnosed glioma. Turning to the study itself: Patients received vaccination from 4-6 weeks after radiotherapy alone, or with temozolomide cycles.

Judged by abundance, this clone is medium-sized. Its antigen is not identified. Time point: week 35, safety follow-up. Topical imiquimod was applied with each vaccine dose, which held 300 ug of mutant IDH1 20-mer peptide. The CDR3 runs to 16 residues. The V end was cut by 1 base, the J end by 5 bases, with 21 bases between. Germline V gene sequence: CDR1 SQVTM, CDR2 ANQGSEA. Produced via immunoSEQ multiplex PCR; TCRdb's table is partial and in-frame only. This sample has roughly 52,000 clones; approximately 80% occur once, and the top ten carry 9% to 15%. The sequence was obtained from a man aged 40-49 years with glioma. Sequenced here: PBMCs, sampled from a glioma patient whose treatment included an IDH1 peptide vaccine. This sequence joins TRBV29-1 and TRBJ2-7; D perhaps matches TRBD2 (6 bases). The CDR3 DNA sequence: TGCAGCGTTGAAGGAACGGCGGGGTGGGCTGAAAACGAGCAGTACTTC. This gives the protein CSVEGTAGWAENEQYF.